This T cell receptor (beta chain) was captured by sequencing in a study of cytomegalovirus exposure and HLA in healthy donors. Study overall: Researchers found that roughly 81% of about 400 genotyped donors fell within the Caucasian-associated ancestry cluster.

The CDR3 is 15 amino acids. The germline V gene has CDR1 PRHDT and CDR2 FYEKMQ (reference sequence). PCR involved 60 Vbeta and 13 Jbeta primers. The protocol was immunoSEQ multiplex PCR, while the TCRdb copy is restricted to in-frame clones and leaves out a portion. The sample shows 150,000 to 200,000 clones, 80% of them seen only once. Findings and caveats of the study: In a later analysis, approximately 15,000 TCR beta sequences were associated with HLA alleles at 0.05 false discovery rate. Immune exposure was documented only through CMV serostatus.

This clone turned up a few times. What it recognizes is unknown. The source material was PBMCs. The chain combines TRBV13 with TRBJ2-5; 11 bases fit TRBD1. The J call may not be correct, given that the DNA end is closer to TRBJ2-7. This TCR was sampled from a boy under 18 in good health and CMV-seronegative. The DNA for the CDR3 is TGTGCCAGCCAGCTTAGCGGACAGGGGGCCGACGAGCAGTACTTC. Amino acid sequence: CASQLSGQGADEQYF.